The present entry profiles one T cell receptor beta chain with its context. TCRdb keeps only in-frame clones here, not all; method: immunoSEQ multiplex PCR. The data hold about 48,000 clones, with roughly 85% observed a single time. The sample belongs to a study of T cell changes during pregnancy in multiple sclerosis. Sequencing used CD4+ T cells from peripheral blood mononuclear cells, obtained in the second trimester of pregnancy. The source is a female donor with multiple sclerosis, enrolled in a pregnancy study.

The CDR3 sequence: CASSPLNAGGDEQFF. The CDR3 DNA sequence: TGTGCCAGCTCACCTTTGAACGCAGGGGGTGATGAGCAGTTCTTC. This chain joins TRBV18 and TRBJ2-1; 7 bases fit TRBD1. The CDR3 length is 15 residues. The trim removed 3 bases at V and 8 bases at J, leaving 10 bases unmatched. Germline V gene lookup returns CDR1 KGHSH and CDR2 LQKENI.